The rows below give T cell receptor beta chains drawn from one sample of a study of T cell responses to AZD1222 COVID-19 vaccine. Produced via immunoSEQ multiplex PCR; TCRdb's table is partial and in-frame only. The sample holds 150,000 or so clones, less than 90% seen once. The input for sequencing was peripheral blood, taken on day 0 of AZD1222 vaccination. Receptor source: an adult in good health. CDR3s include the opening cysteine and the closing phenylalanine or tryptophan. The D gene is left open where the match is weak. Not all rows give a size; the values are once, few, many and, for expanded clones, a class.

>.|TRBV24-1|few|TRBJ2-5
TGTGCCACCAGTGAACGGGGGGCAGAGACCCAGTACTTC
CATSERGAETQYF
>.|TRBV6-6|.|TRBJ2-7
TGTGCCAGCAGTTACACCGGGGGATACGAGCAGTACTTC
CASSYTGGYEQYF
>.|TRBV2|.|TRBJ2-7
TGTGCCAGCAGTGAAGCGCGAAGTTTTGGCAACTACGAGCAGTACTTC
CASSEARSFGNYEQYF
>.|TRBV6-6|.|TRBJ1-5
TGTGCCAGCAGCCCTCCGGGGGCTGTTCAGCCCCAGCATTTT
CASSPPGAVQPQHF
>.|TRBV27|once|TRBJ2-6
TGTGCCAGCAGTTCACTCGGAGGGGCCAACGTCCTGACTTTC
CASSSLGGANVLTF
>TRBD1|TRBV19|.|TRBJ1-1
TGTGCCAGTAGTTGGGGACAGGGCTTGACTGAAGCTTTCTTT
CASSWGQGLTEAFF
>.|TRBV18|.|TRBJ2-3
TGTGCCAGCTCACTATACACGGGGGGCCATGGGACCACAGATACGCAGTATTTT
CASSLYTGGHGTTDTQYF
>TRBD2|TRBV5-1|.|TRBJ2-1
TGCGCCAGCAGCTTAATAGCGGGGGGCCTAGGCAATGAGCAGTTCTTC
CASSLIAGGLGNEQFF
>.|TRBV2|.|TRBJ1-2
TGTGCCAGCAGTGAGCGGGGAGGGACCGACTACACCTTC
CASSERGGTDYTF
>TRBD2|TRBV3-1/TRBV3-2|.|TRBJ2-5
TGTGCCAGCAGCCAAGATAGACTAGCGAAGGGGACCCAGTACTTC
CASSQDRLAKGTQYF
>TRBD2|TRBV18|.|TRBJ2-1
TGTGCCAGCTCACCCCCTAGCGGGGGTAGGAATGAGCAGTTCTTC
CASSPPSGGRNEQFF
>.|TRBV25-1|.|TRBJ1-1
TGTGCCAGCAGTGAATGGTTGCCGAACACTGAAGCTTTCTTT
CASSEWLPNTEAFF
>.|TRBV6-5|.|TRBJ1-2
TGTGCCAGCAGTCAGCACAGGGTAGGAGGCTACACCTTC
CASSQHRVGGYTF
>.|TRBV6-5|.|TRBJ2-7
TGTGCCAGCAGTTACTCGCCGGTGTCCGGAGCGTACGAGCAGTACTTC
CASSYSPVSGAYEQYF
>TRBD1|TRBV5-1|.|TRBJ2-1
TGCGCCAGCAGCCTAGACAGGGGGCAGTTCTTC
CASSLDRGQFF